The 29 T cell receptor beta chains below come from one sample, sequenced in a study of T cells in Graves' hyperthyroidism and ophthalmopathy. Amplified TCR beta CDR3 regions derived from RNA transcripts. Researchers ran a first-round RT-PCR on the TCR CDR3 using the HTBI primer set. TCRdb analysed the multiplex PCR reads with MiXCR anew, one entry per CDR3 protein. The data contain under 450,000 distinct CDR3 sequences, roughly 12% of them singletons. The specimen sequenced was blood. The origin of the receptors is a man aged 30 to 39 with Graves' hyperthyroidism that later progressed to Graves' ophthalmopathy.

This clonotype was counted a few times. This chain uses TRBV6-1 with TRBJ2-3; D is perhaps TRBD1 (5 bases). The CDR3 runs to 16 residues. Deletions cut 6 bases from V and 5 bases from J, with 21 bases between. Germline assignment: CDR1 MNHNS and CDR2 SASEGT. The CDR3 here is CASSSHLRVKGDTQYF. CDR3 sequence (DNA): TGTGCCAGCAGCTCTCACCTCAGGGTTAAAGGAGATACGCAGTATTTT.

CDR3 DNA sequence: TGTGCCAGTAGTATGGGACACCCGAACACTGAAGCTTTCTTT. Its translation is CASSMGHPNTEAFF. The rearrangement joins TRBV19 to TRBJ1-1; D is perhaps TRBD1 (6 bases). CDR3 length: 14 residues. Per germline, CDR1 LNHDA and CDR2 SQIVND (reference sequence). V was clipped by 3 bases and J by 1 base, with 9 bases between them.

The chain recombines TRBV19 with TRBJ2-7; possibly TRBD2 for D (6 bases). CDR3 length: 15 amino acids. V lost 3 bases and J lost 0, with 12 bases in between. The germline CDR1 and CDR2 sequences are LNHDA and SQIVND (reference sequence). CDR3 sequence: CASSIASGSSYEQYF. The DNA for the CDR3 is TGTGCCAGTAGTATCGCATCCGGGAGCTCCTACGAGCAGTACTTC.

Turning to this clonotype: One base away lies a much larger clone, so this may be a sequencing read error. V gene TRBV4-2 combines with J gene TRBJ1-5; D unresolved. CDR3 length: 13 residues. In germline, CDR1 is LGHNA, CDR2 YNFKEQ. V gave up 5 bases and J gave up 5 bases, with 10 bases separating them. This CDR3 is CASSVADHQPQHF. The CDR3 DNA sequence: TGTGCCAGCAGCGTGGCGGACCATCAGCCCCAGCATTTT.

This clonotype was seen ten or more times. The gene calls are TRBV6-6 and TRBJ1-2; D is perhaps TRBD1 (6 bases). With 0 bases removed from V and 4 bases from J, the gap between germline ends came to 15 bases. This CDR3 has 16 amino acids. From germline, CDR1 is MNHNY and CDR2 SVGAGI (reference sequence). The CDR3 nucleotides read TGTGCCAGCAGTTACTCGAGTGCTGGGGGCGGCTATGGCTACACCTTC. Its translation: CASSYSSAGGGYGYTF.

The sample holds many counts of this clonotype. The V gene is TRBV6-2 or TRBV6-3, the J gene TRBJ2-1; possible D gene TRBD1, 6 bases. Germline-derived CDR1 and CDR2 are MNHEY and SVGEGT. V gave up 0 bases and J gave up 7 bases, with 19 bases separating them. The CDR3 length is 17 residues. The CDR3 sequence: CASSYSFRDTTGNEQFF. DNA for the CDR3: TGTGCCAGCAGTTACTCGTTCAGGGACACGACGGGAAATGAGCAGTTCTTC.

A few counts support this clonotype. The chain is built from TRBV7-2 and TRBJ2-2, with D uncertain. CDR1 and CDR2 (germline): SGHTA, FQGNSA. V was cut by 0 bases and J by 4 bases, with 9 bases left in between. The CDR3 runs 15 residues. The CDR3 sequence is CASSLAPQFTGELFF. CDR3 coding DNA: TGTGCCAGCAGCTTAGCCCCACAGTTCACCGGGGAGCTGTTTTTT.

This clonotype has a count of ten or more. The chain couples TRBV2 to TRBJ1-5; 8 bases line up with TRBD1. Per the germline V gene, CDR1 is SNHLY and CDR2 is FYNNEI. V lost 6 bases to trimming and J lost 1 base; unmatched junction nucleotides: 11. The CDR3 length is 17 residues. In DNA form, the CDR3 reads TGTGCCAGCAGCGTGACAGGGGAGCTGTGGAGCAATCAGCCCCAGCATTTT. Translating it yields CASSVTGELWSNQPQHF.

This clonotype occurred many times. The chain uses TRBV5-1 and TRBJ1-2; D call uncertain. Germline V lookup: CDR1 SGHRS, CDR2 YFSETQ. Trimming removed 0 bases at V and 4 bases at J, with 7 bases between. This CDR3 contains 13 residues. As DNA, the CDR3 is TGCGCCAGCAGCTTGGATCGCCTCTATGGCTACACCTTC. Amino acid sequence: CASSLDRLYGYTF.

Regarding this clonotype: This could be a read error, since a much larger clone is one nucleotide away. The V call is TRBV12-3 or TRBV12-4, the J call TRBJ1-4, with D perhaps TRBD1 (5 bases). This CDR3 has 13 amino acids. The CDR3 spells CASRRGIDEKLSF. As DNA, the CDR3 is TGTGCCAGCAGACGGGGGATTGATGAAAAACTGTCTTTT.

This clonotype was seen ten or more times. V and J are TRBV7-9 and TRBJ2-5; TRBD2 aligns across 13 bases. CDR1 and CDR2 from the germline V gene are SEHNR and FQNEAQ (reference sequence). The junction had 2 bases not matched to a gene; V was cut back by 5 bases and J by 2 bases. The CDR3 loop spans 15 amino acids. The CDR3 nucleotides are TGTGCCAGCAGCAAGGGACTAGCGGGACAAGAGACCCAGTACTTC. Its translation: CASSKGLAGQETQYF. Based on the CDR3 plus reference TRBV7-9 and TRBJ2-5, the full variable domain is DTGVSQNPRHKITKRGQNVTFRCDPISEHNRLYWYRQTLGQGPEFLTYFQNEAQLEKSRLLSDRFSAERPKGSFSTLEIQRTEQGDSAMYLCASSKGLAGQETQYFGPGTRLLVL.

This clonotype has a count of ten or more. The chain is built from TRBV12-3 or TRBV12-4 and TRBJ1-1; 8 bases align to TRBD1. Trimming at V came to 7 bases and at J to 4 bases, leaving 8 bases not matched to a gene. This CDR3 comprises 14 residues. As DNA, the CDR3 is TGTGCCAGCACCTCGGACAGGGTGGGCACTGAAGCTTTCTTT. This sequence encodes CASTSDRVGTEAFF.

This clonotype was picked up many times. The rearrangement joins TRBV2 to TRBJ1-6; D gene unclear. The CDR3 spans 13 residues. Germline V gene data show CDR1 as SNHLY and CDR2 as FYNNEI. Trimming pared 1 base from V and 10 bases from J, leaving 8 bases between. The CDR3 DNA is TGTGCCAGCAGTGAAGTGATCAAATCACCCCTCCACTTT. Its protein product is CASSEVIKSPLHF.

The table lists this clonotype with many counts. The V gene is TRBV2, the J gene TRBJ2-1, with TRBD2 matching 9 bases. CDR1 is SNHLY, CDR2 FYNNEI, per germline. CDR3 length: 16 residues. The V and J ends lost 2 bases and 7 bases, in that order; junction bases with no gene match: 9. The chain's CDR3 is CASSEKGGGALNEQFF. CDR3 bases: TGTGCCAGCAGTGAAAAGGGCGGGGGGGCCTTAAATGAGCAGTTCTTC.

V and J are TRBV5-1 and TRBJ2-5; D possibly corresponds to TRBD2 (6 bases). V lost 4 bases and J lost 1, with 20 bases in between. There are 17 residues in the CDR3. Germline V lookup: CDR1 SGHRS, CDR2 YFSETQ. The CDR3 loop is CASSPVGGANPQETQYF. The CDR3 DNA follows: TGCGCCAGCAGCCCGGTTGGAGGGGCCAACCCCCAAGAGACCCAGTACTTC.

The table lists this clonotype with a few counts. The CDR3 nucleotides are TGTGCCAGCAGCTCTACAGGGGGCAGATTGACCGGGGAGCTGTTTTTT. It is translated as CASSSTGGRLTGELFF. The V call is TRBV7-9, the J call TRBJ2-2, with TRBD1 matching 9 bases. The CDR3 covers 16 residues. With 4 bases clipped from V and 5 bases from J, the junction kept 8 bases outside the gene matches. The germline gives CDR1 SEHNR, CDR2 FQNEAQ (reference sequence).

This clonotype was seen at least ten times. The chain couples TRBV6-1 to TRBJ1-1, with 7 bases identical to TRBD1. The trim removed 6 bases at V and 8 bases at J, leaving 15 bases unmatched. Looked up from germline, CDR1 is MNHNS and CDR2 is SASEGT. The CDR3 consists of 15 residues. In DNA form, the CDR3 reads TGTGCCAGCAGCCCCCAGTGGCGCAGGGGGGGCGAAGCTTTCTTT. Translating it yields CASSPQWRRGGEAFF.

This clonotype showed up many times. This chain links TRBV2 with TRBJ2-3; 8 bases agree with TRBD1. Germline-derived CDR1 and CDR2 are SNHLY and FYNNEI. V lost 2 bases to trimming and J lost 11 bases; unmatched junction nucleotides: 9. The length of the CDR3 is 14 residues. CDR3 nucleotide sequence: TGTGCCAGCAGTGAAATGGGACAGGCCCCGGGGCAGTATTTT. This sequence encodes CASSEMGQAPGQYF.

J is TRBJ2-3 and V is TRBV29-1, with D uncertain. CDR3 length equals 14 residues. V dropped 7 bases and J dropped 0 bases, with 14 bases sitting between them. Looked up from germline, CDR1 is SQVTM and CDR2 is ANQGSEA. The CDR3 coding sequence is TGCAGCGCCTTCCTCGGACCGAGCACAGATACGCAGTATTTT. Translated, it gives CSAFLGPSTDTQYF.

The rearrangement uses TRBV20-1 and TRBJ2-1, with 7 positions matching TRBD1. Trimming took 5 bases from V and 1 from J; bases not matched to a gene: 5. The germline gives CDR1 DFQATT, CDR2 SNEGSKA (reference sequence). CDR3 size: 14 residues. CDR3 nucleotides: TGCAGTGCTGCCACAGGGGTTTCCTACAATGAGCAGTTCTTC. Amino acids: CSAATGVSYNEQFF.

This clonotype was detected many times. CDR3: CAWSRGADQPQHF. The CDR3 DNA sequence: TGTGCCTGGAGTAGGGGGGCGGATCAGCCCCAGCATTTT. The chain uses TRBV30 and TRBJ1-5, with D possibly matching TRBD1 (6 bases). The CDR3 is 13 amino acids. Germline CDR1 GTSNPN, CDR2 SVGIG (reference sequence). Trimming took 2 bases from V and 5 from J, leaving 10 bases between them.

This clonotype was detected ten times or more. The chain recombines TRBV11-3 with TRBJ2-3; a possible D gene is TRBD1 (6 bases). Germline values: CDR1 SGHNT, CDR2 YENEEA. The CDR3 is made up of 13 amino acids. The germline V and J ends were trimmed by 4 bases and 6 bases, with 11 bases remaining between them. The CDR3 nucleotides are TGTGCCAGCAGCTGGGGGCTTCTGGATACGCAGTATTTT. This codes for CASSWGLLDTQYF.

Points on this clonotype: It may be a read error: a sequence one base away is much more abundant. The chain joins TRBV2 to TRBJ1-4, with D possibly being TRBD1 (6 bases). The CDR3 loop spans 15 amino acids. CDR1 and CDR2 (germline): SNHLY, FYNNEI. V lost 3 bases, J lost 4 bases, and 12 bases lay in between. CDR3 amino acids: CASSDPAGVNEKLFF. CDR3 sequence (DNA): TGTGCCAGCAGTGACCCCGCAGGGGTTAATGAAAAACTGTTTTTT.

This clonotype was counted a few times. The V and J genes are TRBV20-1 and TRBJ2-3; D not certain. The germline V and J ends were trimmed by 2 bases and 1 base, with 4 bases remaining between them. The CDR3 totals 12 residues. Germline V gene lookup returns CDR1 DFQATT and CDR2 SNEGSKA (reference sequence). The CDR3 sequence is CSARLGTDTQYF. The CDR3 DNA reads as TGCAGTGCTAGACTAGGCACAGATACGCAGTATTTT.

This clonotype was seen repeatedly, ten times or more. This chain connects TRBV28 to TRBJ2-2; 11 bases match TRBD2. Germline V CDR1 and CDR2: MDHEN, SYDVKM. The CDR3 is made up of 16 amino acids. V lost 5 bases to trimming and J lost 0 bases; unmatched junction nucleotides: 2. The DNA of the CDR3 is TGTGCCAGCAGTCCGGGACTAGCGGCGAACACCGGGGAGCTGTTTTTT. This gives the protein CASSPGLAANTGELFF. The full variable domain, completed using reference TRBV28 and TRBJ2-2, is DVKVTQSSRYLVKRTGEKVFLECVQDMDHENMFWYRQDPGLGLRLIYFSYDVKMKEKGDIPEGYSVSREKKERFSLILESASTNQTSMYLCASSPGLAANTGELFFGEGSRLTVL.

This clonotype was detected ten times or more. This sequence joins TRBV2 and TRBJ1-4; D remains ambiguous. Germline CDR1 is SNHLY and CDR2 is FYNNEI. The CDR3 is 12 residues long. V was clipped by 5 bases and J by 7 bases, with 8 bases between them. The CDR3 spells CASSPSREKLFF. The CDR3 nucleotides are TGTGCCAGCAGTCCTTCACGTGAAAAACTGTTTTTT.

This clonotype was detected ten times or more. CDR3 loop: CASSEGLAGDIQYF. For the CDR3, the DNA is TGTGCCAGCAGCGAGGGACTAGCGGGGGACATTCAGTACTTC. J is TRBJ2-4 and V is TRBV7-2; 14 bases are shared with TRBD2. Germline loops: CDR1 SGHTA, CDR2 FQGNSA. Trimming cost V 5 bases and J 8 bases; bases outside gene matches: 2. CDR3 length equals 14 residues.

This clonotype appeared many times. The rearrangement links TRBV12-3 or TRBV12-4 to TRBJ2-1, with TRBD1 matching 7 bases. This CDR3 contains 17 residues. The J segment lost 0 bases and the V segment lost 4 bases, leaving 9 bases of the junction unmatched. This CDR3 reads CASSSRQGPSSYNEQFF. The DNA of the CDR3 is TGTGCCAGCAGTTCCCGACAGGGTCCTAGCTCCTACAATGAGCAGTTCTTC.

The sample holds one count of this clonotype. This could be a read error, since a much larger clone is one nucleotide away. The chain links TRBV9 to TRBJ2-1, with TRBD1 as a possible D gene (5 bases). The CDR3 totals 14 residues. Germline CDR1 reads SGDLS; CDR2 reads YYNGEE. This CDR3 is CAGSVDGARNEQFF. CDR3 in DNA: TGTGCCGGCAGCGTAGATGGGGCCAGAAATGAGCAGTTCTTC.